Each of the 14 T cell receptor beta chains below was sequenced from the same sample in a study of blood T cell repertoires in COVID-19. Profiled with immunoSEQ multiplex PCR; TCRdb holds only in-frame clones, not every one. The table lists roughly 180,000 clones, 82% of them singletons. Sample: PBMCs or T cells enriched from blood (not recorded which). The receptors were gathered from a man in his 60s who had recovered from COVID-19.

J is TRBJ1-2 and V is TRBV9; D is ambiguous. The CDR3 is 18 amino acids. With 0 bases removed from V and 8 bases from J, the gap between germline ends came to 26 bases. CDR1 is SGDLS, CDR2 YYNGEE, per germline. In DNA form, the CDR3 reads TGTGCCAGCAGCGTAGTAGGCCCGGGAGCGTCGGGAGGTGAGGGCTACACCTTC. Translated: CASSVVGPGASGGEGYTF.

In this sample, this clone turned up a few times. The DNA for the CDR3 is TGTGCCAGCACCCAAGGGGGCAATACCTACGAGCAGTACTTC. Its protein is CASTQGGNTYEQYF. The chain employs TRBV28 and TRBJ2-7; 7 bases are shared with TRBD1. The CDR3 spans 14 residues. With 7 bases clipped from V and 2 bases from J, the junction kept 8 bases outside the gene matches. Germline CDR1 MDHEN, CDR2 SYDVKM. The complete variable domain, with remaining parts taken from reference TRBV28 and TRBJ2-7, reads DVKVTQSSRYLVKRTGEKVFLECVQDMDHENMFWYRQDPGLGLRLIYFSYDVKMKEKGDIPEGYSVSREKKERFSLILESASTNQTSMYLCASTQGGNTYEQYFGPGTRLTVT.

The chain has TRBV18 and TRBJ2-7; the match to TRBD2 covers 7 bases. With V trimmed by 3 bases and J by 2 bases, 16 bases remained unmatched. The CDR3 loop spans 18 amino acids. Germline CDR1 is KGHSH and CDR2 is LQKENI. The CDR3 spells CASSPGGRDWYSAYEQYF. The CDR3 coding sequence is TGTGCCAGCTCACCGGGAGGGAGGGACTGGTACAGCGCCTACGAGCAGTACTTC. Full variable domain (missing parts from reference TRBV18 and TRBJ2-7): NAGVMQNPRHLVRRRGQEARLRCSPMKGHSHVYWYRQLPEEGLKFMVYLQKENIIDESGMPKERFSAEFPKEGPSILRIQQVVRGDSAAYFCASSPGGRDWYSAYEQYFGPGTRLTVT.

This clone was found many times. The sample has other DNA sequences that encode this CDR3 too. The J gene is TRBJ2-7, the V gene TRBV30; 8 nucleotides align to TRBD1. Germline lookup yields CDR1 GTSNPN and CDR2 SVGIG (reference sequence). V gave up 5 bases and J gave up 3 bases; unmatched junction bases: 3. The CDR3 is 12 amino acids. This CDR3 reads CAWATGGYEQYF. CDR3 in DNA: TGTGCCTGGGCCACAGGGGGCTACGAGCAGTACTTC. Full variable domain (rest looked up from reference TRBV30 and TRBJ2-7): SQTIHQWPATLVQPVGSPLSLECTVEGTSNPNLYWYRQAAGRGLQLLFYSVGIGQISSEVPQNLSASRPQDRQFILSSKKLLLSDSGFYLCAWATGGYEQYFGPGTRLTVT.

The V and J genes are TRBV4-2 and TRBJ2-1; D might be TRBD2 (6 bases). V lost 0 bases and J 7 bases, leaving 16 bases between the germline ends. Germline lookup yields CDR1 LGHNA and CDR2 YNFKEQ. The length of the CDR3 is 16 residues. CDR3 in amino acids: CASSQERTGVRNEQFF. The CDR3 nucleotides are TGTGCCAGCAGCCAAGAGAGAACGGGAGTTAGGAATGAGCAGTTCTTC.

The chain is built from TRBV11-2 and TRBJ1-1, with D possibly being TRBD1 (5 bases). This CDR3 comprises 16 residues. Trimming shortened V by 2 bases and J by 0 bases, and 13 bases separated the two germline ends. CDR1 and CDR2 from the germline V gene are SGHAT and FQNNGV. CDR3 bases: TGTGCCAGCAGCTTACCCAGGGCTGGGATGAACACTGAAGCTTTCTTT. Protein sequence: CASSLPRAGMNTEAFF.

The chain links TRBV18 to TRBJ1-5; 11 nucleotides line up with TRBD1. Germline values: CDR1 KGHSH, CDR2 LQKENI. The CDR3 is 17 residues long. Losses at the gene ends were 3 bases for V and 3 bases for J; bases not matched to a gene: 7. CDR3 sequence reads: CASSPMGQGGPNQPQHF. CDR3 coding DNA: TGTGCCAGCTCACCGATGGGACAGGGGGGGCCCAATCAGCCCCAGCATTTT.

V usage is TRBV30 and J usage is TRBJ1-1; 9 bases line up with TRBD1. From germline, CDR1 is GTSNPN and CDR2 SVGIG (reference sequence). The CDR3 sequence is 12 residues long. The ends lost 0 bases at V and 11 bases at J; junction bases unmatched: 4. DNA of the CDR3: TGTGCCTGGAGTGTAGGGACAGGGCGGGCTTTCTTT. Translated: CAWSVGTGRAFF.

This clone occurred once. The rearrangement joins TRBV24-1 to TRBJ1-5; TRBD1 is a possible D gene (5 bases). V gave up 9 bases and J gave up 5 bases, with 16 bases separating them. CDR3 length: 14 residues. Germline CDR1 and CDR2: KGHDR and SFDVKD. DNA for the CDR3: TGTGCCACCGGGGGAGGACCTCCCCATCAGCCCCAGCATTTT. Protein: CATGGGPPHQPQHF.

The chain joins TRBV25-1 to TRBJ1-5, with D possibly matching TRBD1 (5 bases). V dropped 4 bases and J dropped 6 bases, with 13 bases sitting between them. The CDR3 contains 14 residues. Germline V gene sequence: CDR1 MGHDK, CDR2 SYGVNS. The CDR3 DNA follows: TGTGCCAGCAGTGTGACCGGACAACTTCAGCCCCAGCATTTT. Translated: CASSVTGQLQPQHF. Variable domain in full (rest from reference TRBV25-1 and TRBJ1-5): EADIYQTPRYLVIGTGKKITLECSQTMGHDKMYWYQQDPGMELHLIHYSYGVNSTEKGDLSSESTVSRIRTEHFPLTLESARPSHTSQYLCASSVTGQLQPQHFGDGTRLSIL.

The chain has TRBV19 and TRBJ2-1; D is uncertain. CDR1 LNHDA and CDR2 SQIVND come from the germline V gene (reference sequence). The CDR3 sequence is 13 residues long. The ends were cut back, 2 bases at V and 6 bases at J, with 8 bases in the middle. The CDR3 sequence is CASSIFRANEQFF. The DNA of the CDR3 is TGTGCCAGTAGTATATTTAGAGCCAATGAGCAGTTCTTC. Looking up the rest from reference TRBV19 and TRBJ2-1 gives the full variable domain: DGGITQSPKYLFRKEGQNVTLSCEQNLNHDAMYWYRQDPGQGLRLIYYSQIVNDFQKGDIAEGYSVSREKKESFPLTVTSAQKNPTAFYLCASSIFRANEQFFGPGTRLTVL.

The CDR3 DNA is TGTGCCAGCTCACCTCCGGGACTAGCCACAGATACGCAGTATTTT. The encoded protein is CASSPPGLATDTQYF. The rearrangement joins TRBV18 to TRBJ2-3; 9 positions agree with TRBD2. Unmatched junction bases numbered 3, after V lost 3 bases and J lost 2 bases. The V gene's germline CDR1 is KGHSH and CDR2 LQKENI. The CDR3 runs to 15 residues.

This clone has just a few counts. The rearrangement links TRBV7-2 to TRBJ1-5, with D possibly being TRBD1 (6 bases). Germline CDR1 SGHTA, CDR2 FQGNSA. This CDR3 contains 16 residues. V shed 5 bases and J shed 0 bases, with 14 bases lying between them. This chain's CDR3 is CASSEDRPFSNQPQHF. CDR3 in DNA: TGTGCCAGCAGCGAAGACAGGCCATTTAGCAATCAGCCCCAGCATTTT.

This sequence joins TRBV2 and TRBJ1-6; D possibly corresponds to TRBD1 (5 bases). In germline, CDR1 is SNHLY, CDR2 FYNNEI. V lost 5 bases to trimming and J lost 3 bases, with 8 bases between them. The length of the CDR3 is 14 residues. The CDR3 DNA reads TGTGCCAGCAGTCCCGACAGCTATAATTCACCCCTCCACTTT. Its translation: CASSPDSYNSPLHF. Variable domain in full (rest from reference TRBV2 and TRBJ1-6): EPEVTQTPSHQVTQMGQEVILRCVPISNHLYFYWYRQILGQKVEFLVSFYNNEISEKSEIFDDQFSVERPDGSNFTLKIRSTKLEDSAMYFCASSPDSYNSPLHFGNGTRLTVT.